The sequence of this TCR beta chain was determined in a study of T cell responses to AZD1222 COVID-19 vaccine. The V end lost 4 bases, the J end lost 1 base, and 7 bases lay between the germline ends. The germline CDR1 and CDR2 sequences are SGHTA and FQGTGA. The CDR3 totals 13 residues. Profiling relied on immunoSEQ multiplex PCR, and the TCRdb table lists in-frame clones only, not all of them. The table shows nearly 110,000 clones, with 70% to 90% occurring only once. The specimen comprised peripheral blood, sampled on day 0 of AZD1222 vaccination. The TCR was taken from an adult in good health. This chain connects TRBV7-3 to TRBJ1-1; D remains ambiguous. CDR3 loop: CASSSRQNTEAFF. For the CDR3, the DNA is TGTGCCAGCAGCTCCCGACAGAACACTGAAGCTTTCTTT.